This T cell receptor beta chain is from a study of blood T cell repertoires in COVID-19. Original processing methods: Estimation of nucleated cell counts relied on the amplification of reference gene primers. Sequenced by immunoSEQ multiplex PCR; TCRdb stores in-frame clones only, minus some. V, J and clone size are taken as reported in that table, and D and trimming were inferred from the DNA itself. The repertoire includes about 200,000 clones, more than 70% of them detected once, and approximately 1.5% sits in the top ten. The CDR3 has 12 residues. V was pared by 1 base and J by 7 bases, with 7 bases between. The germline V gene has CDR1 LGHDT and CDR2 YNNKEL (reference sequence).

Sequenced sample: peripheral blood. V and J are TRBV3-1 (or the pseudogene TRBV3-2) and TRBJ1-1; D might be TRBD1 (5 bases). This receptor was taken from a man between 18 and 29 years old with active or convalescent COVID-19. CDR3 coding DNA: TGTGCCAGCAGCCAAGGAGACAGTGAAGCTTTCTTT. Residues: CASSQGDSEAFF.